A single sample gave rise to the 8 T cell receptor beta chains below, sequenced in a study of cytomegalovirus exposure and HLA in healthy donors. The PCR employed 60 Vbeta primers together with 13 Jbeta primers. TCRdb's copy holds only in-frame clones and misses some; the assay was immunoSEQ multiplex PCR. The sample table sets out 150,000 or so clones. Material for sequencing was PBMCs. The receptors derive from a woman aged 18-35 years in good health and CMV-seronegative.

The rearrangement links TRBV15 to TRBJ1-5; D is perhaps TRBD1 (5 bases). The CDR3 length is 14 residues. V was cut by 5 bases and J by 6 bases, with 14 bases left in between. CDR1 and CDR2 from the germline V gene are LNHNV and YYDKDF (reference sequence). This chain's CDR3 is CATSGARAGQPQHF. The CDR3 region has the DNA TGTGCCACCAGCGGGGCTAGGGCAGGTCAGCCCCAGCATTTT.

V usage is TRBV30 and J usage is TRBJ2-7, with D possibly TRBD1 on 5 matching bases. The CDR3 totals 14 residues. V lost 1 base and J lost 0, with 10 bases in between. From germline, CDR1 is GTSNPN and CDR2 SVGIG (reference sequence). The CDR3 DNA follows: TGTGCCTGGAGTGCATGGACACGCTCCTACGAGCAGTACTTC. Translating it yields CAWSAWTRSYEQYF.

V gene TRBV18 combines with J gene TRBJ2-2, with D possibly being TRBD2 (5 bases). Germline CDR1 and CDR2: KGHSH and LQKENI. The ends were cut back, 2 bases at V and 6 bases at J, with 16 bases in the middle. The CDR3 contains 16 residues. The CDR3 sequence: CASSPILGGRAGELFF. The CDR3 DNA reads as TGTGCCAGCTCACCAATACTAGGAGGTCGGGCCGGGGAGCTGTTTTTT.

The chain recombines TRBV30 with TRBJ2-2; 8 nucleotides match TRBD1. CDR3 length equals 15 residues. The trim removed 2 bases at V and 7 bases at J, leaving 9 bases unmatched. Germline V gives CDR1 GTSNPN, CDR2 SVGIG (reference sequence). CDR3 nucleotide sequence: TGTGCCTGGAGTAACCAGGGGGCGAGGAACGGGGAGCTGTTTTTT. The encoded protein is CAWSNQGARNGELFF.

CDR3 sequence (DNA): TGCGCCAGCAGCCACGGACAGGGGGCCACAGATACGCAGTATTTT. Amino acids: CASSHGQGATDTQYF. The chain combines TRBV4-1 with TRBJ2-3; 11 nucleotides line up with TRBD1. This CDR3 contains 15 residues. Germline CDR1 and CDR2: MGHRA and YSYEKL. After removal of 3 bases from V and 2 bases from J, the junction contained 1 base not matched to a gene.

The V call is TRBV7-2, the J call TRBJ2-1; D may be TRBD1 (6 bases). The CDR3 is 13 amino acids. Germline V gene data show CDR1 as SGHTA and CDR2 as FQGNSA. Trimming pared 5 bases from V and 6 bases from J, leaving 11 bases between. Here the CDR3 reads CASSNRVRNEQFF. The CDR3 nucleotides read TGTGCCAGCAGCAACAGGGTCCGCAATGAGCAGTTCTTC.

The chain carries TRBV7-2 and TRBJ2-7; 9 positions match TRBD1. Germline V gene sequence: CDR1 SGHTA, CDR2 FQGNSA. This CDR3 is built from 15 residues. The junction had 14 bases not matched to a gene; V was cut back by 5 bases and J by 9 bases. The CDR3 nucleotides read TGTGCCAGCAGCCCACAGGGGGCCGGGACTACCTTGCAGTACGTC. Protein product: CASSPQGAGTTLQYV.

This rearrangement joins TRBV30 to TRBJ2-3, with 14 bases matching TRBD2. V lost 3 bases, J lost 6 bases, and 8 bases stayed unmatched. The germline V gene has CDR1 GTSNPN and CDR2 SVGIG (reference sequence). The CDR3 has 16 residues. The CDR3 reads CAWSGSGTSGSDTQYF. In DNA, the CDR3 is TGTGCCTGGAGCGGTTCCGGGACTAGCGGGAGTGATACGCAGTATTTT.